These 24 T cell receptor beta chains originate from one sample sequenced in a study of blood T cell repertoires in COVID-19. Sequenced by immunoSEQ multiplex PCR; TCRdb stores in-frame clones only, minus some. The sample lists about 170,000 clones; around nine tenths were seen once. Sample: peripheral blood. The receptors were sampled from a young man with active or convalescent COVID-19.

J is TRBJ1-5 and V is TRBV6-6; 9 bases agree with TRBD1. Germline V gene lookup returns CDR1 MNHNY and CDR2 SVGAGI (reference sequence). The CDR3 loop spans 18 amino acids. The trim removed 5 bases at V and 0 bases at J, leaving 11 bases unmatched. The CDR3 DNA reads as TGTGCCAGCAGTCCCGGGACAGGGTCTCCTTATAGCAATCAGCCCCAGCATTTT. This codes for CASSPGTGSPYSNQPQHF.

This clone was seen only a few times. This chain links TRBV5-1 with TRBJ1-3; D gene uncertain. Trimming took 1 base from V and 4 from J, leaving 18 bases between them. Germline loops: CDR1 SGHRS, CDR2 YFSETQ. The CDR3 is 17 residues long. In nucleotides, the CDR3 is TGCGCCAGCAGCTTGAGTCAGCCGGGTTCCCTCGGAAACACCATATATTTT. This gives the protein CASSLSQPGSLGNTIYF.

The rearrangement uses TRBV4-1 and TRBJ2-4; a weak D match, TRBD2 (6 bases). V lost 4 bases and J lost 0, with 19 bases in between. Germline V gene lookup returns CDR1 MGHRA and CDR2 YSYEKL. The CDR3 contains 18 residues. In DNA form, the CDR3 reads TGCGCCAGCAGCCCGGTAGCGGCAGCAAGCTCAGCCAAAAACATTCAGTACTTC. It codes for CASSPVAAASSAKNIQYF.

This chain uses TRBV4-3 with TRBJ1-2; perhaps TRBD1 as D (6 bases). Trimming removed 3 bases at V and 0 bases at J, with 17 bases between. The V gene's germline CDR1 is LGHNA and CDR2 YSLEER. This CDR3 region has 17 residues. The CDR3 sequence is CASSQGGGPDPNYGYTF. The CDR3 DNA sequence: TGCGCCAGCAGCCAGGGGGGGGGCCCCGACCCTAACTATGGCTACACCTTC.

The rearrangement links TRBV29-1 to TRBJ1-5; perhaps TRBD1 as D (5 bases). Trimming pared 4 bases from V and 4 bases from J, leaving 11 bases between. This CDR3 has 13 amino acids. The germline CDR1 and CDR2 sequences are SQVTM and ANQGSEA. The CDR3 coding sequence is TGCAGCGTTGGTCAGGGCCTAAATCAGCCCCAGCATTTT. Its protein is CSVGQGLNQPQHF.

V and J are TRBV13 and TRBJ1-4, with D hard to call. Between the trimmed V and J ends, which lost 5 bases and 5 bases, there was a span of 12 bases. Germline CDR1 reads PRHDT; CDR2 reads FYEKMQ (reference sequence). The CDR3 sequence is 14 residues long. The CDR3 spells CASSRPRENEKLFF. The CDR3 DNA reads TGTGCCAGCAGCCGCCCCCGGGAAAATGAAAAACTGTTTTTT.

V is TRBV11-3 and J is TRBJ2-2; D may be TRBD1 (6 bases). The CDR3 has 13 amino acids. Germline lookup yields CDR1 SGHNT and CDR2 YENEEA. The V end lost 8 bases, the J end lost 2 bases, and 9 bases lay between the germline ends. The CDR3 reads CASSGHNTGELFF. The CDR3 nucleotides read TGTGCCAGCTCGGGACATAACACCGGGGAGCTGTTTTTT.

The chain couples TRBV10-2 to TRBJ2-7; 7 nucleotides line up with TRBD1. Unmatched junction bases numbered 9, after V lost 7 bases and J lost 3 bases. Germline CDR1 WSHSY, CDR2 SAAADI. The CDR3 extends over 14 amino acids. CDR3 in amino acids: CASISPGGVYEQYF. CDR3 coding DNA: TGCGCCAGCATTAGTCCAGGGGGAGTCTACGAGCAGTACTTC.

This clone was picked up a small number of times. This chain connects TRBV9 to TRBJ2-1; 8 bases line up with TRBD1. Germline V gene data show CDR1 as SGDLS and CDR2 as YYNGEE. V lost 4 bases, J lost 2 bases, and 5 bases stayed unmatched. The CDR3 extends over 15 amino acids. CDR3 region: CASSFLDRAYNEQFF. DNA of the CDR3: TGTGCCAGCAGCTTCCTGGACAGGGCCTACAATGAGCAGTTCTTC.

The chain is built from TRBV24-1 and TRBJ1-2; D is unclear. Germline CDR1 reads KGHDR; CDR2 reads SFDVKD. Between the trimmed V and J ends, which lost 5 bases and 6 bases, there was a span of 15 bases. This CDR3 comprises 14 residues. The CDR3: CATSGAGRADGYTF. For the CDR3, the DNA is TGTGCCACCAGTGGCGCGGGCCGGGCCGATGGCTACACCTTC.

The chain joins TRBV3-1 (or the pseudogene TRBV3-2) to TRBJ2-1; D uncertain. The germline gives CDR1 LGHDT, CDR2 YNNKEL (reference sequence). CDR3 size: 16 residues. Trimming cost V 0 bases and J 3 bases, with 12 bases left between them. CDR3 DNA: TGTGCCAGCAGCCAAGATAGTTTCGGCGGCTACAATGAGCAGTTCTTC. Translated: CASSQDSFGGYNEQFF.

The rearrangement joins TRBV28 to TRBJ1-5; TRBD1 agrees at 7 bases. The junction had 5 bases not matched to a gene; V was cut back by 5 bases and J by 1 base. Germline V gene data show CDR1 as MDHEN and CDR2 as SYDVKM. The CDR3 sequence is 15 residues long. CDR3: CASSPTTGSNQPQHF. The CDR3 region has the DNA TGTGCCAGCAGTCCAACGACAGGGAGCAATCAGCCCCAGCATTTT.

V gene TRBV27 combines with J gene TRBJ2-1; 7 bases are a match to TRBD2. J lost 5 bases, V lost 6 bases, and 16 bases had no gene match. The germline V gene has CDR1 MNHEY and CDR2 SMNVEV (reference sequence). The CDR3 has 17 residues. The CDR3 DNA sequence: TGTGCCAGCAGGCCCGGGAGGTCTGGGCTTAAAGACAATGAGCAGTTCTTC. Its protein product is CASRPGRSGLKDNEQFF.

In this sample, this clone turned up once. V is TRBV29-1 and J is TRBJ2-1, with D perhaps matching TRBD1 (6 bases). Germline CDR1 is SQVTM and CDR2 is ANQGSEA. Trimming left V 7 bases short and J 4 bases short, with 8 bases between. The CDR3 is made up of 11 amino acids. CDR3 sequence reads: CSGRGYNEQFF. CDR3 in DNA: TGCAGCGGCAGGGGATACAATGAGCAGTTCTTC.

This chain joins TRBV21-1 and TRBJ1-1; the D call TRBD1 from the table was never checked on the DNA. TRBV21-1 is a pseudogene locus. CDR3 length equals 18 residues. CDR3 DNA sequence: TGTGCCAGCAGCAAAGCTCCACCCCGACCCAGGGGGAAAACTGAAGCTTTCTTT. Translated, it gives CASSKAPPRPRGKTEAFF.

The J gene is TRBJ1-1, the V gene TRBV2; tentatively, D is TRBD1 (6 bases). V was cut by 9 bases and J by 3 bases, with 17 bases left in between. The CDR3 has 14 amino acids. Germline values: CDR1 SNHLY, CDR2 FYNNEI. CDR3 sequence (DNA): TGTGCCAGTAACCGGCAGGGGACGTACACTGAAGCTTTCTTT. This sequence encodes CASNRQGTYTEAFF.

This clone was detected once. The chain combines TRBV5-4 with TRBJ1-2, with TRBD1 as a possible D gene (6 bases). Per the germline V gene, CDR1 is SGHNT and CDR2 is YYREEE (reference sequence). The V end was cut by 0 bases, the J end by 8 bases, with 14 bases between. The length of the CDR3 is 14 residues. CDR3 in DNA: TGTGCCAGCAGCTTGGAGTCAGGGGCGAGGGGCTACACCTTC. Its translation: CASSLESGARGYTF.

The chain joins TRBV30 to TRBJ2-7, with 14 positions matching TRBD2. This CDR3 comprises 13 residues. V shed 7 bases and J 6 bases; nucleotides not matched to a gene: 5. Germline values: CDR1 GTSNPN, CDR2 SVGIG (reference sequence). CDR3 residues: CASGTSGSLEQYF. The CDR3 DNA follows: TGTGCCTCCGGGACTAGCGGGAGCCTCGAGCAGTACTTC.

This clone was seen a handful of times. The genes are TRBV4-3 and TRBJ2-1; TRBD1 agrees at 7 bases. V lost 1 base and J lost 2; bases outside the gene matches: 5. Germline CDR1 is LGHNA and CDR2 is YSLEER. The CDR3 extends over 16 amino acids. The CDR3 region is CASSQAGTAPYNEQFF. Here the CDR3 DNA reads TGCGCCAGCAGCCAAGCGGGGACAGCCCCCTACAATGAGCAGTTCTTC.

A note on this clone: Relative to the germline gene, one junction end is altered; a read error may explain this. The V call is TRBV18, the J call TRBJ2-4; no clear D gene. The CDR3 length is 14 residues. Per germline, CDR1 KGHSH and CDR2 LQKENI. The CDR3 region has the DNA TGTGCCAGCTCACCCAGCTTAGCCAAAAACATTCAGTACTTT. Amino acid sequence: CASSPSLAKNIQYF. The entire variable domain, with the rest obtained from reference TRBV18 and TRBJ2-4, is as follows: NAGVMQNPRHLVRRRGQEARLRCSPMKGHSHVYWYRQLPEEGLKFMVYLQKENIIDESGMPKERFSAEFPKEGPSILRIQQVVRGDSAAYFCASSPSLAKNIQYFGAGTRLSVL.

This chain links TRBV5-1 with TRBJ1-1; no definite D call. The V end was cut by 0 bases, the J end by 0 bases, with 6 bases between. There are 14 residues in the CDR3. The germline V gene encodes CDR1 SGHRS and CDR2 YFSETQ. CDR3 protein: CASSLVALNTEAFF. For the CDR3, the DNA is TGCGCCAGCAGCTTGGTAGCTTTGAACACTGAAGCTTTCTTT.

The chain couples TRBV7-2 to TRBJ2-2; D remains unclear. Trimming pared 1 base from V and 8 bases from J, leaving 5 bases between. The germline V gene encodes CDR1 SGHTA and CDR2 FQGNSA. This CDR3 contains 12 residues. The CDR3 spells CASSLDRGELFF. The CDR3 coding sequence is TGTGCCAGCAGCTTAGACAGAGGGGAGCTGTTTTTT. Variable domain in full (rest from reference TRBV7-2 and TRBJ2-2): GAGVSQSPSNKVTEKGKDVELRCDPISGHTALYWYRQSLGQGLEFLIYFQGNSAPDKSGLPSDRFSAERTGGSVSTLTIQRTQQEDSAVYLCASSLDRGELFFGEGSRLTVL.

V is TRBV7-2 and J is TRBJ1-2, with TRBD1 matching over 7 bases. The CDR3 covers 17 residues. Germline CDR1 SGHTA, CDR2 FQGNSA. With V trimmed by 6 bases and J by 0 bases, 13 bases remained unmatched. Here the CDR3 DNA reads TGTGCCAGCAGTCGAGGGGGCGTCTCGCGACCTAACTATGGCTACACCTTC. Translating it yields CASSRGGVSRPNYGYTF.

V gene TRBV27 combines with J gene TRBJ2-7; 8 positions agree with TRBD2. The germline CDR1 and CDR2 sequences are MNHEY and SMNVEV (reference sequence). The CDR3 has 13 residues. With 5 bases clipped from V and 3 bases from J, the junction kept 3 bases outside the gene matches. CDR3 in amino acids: CASSSGSIYEQYF. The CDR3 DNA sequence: TGTGCCAGCAGTAGCGGGAGTATCTACGAGCAGTACTTC.